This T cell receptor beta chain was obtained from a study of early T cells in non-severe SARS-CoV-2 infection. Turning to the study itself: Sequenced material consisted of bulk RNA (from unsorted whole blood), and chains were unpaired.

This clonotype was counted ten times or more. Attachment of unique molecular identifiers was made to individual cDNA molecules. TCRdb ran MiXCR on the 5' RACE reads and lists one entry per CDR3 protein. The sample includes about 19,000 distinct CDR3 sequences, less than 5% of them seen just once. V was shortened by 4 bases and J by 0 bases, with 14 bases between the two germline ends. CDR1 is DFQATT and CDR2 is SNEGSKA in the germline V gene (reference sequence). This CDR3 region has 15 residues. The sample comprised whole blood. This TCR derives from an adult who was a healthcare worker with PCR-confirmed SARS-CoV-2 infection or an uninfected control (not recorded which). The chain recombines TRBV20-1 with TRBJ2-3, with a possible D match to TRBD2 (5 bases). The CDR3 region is CSAKGAGASTDTQYF. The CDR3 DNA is TGCAGTGCTAAGGGCGCGGGCGCTAGCACAGATACGCAGTATTTT.